This record concerns one TCR beta chain sequence. Its antigen is undetermined. The data belong to a study of blood T cells in healthy people across ages. V was clipped by 0 bases and J by 5 bases, with 16 bases between them. Germline V CDR1 and CDR2: SQVTM, ANQGSEA. There are 15 residues in the CDR3. Next came a second PCR, run for about 7 to 12 cycles, which used a sample-barcoded 5' primer along with a J-beta primer mix. With 12 random nucleotides, a template-switch adaptor tagged each individual cDNA molecule. Per-sample output comprised a minimum of 3 million paired-end reads containing CDR3. TCRdb reprocessed the 5' RACE reads with MiXCR, giving one entry per CDR3 protein. The table has 1,800,000 or so distinct CDR3 sequences, about 39% seen once. Study findings and constraints: Among T cells, TCR beta diversity per million cells dropped roughly linearly as age rose. Naive CD4+ cells and diversity were both higher in long-lived donors than in aged donors.

This receptor was identified in a human donor in good health. Material for sequencing was blood. The rearrangement uses TRBV29-1 and TRBJ2-5; no firm D call. The CDR3 sequence: CSVEDPVVSPETQYF. The CDR3 DNA is TGCAGCGTTGAAGATCCCGTAGTGAGTCCGGAGACCCAGTACTTC.